This T cell receptor beta chain is from a study of blood T cell repertoires in COVID-19 (dated by TCRdb to 2018 to 2020). With respect to the entire study: Samples from collaborators originated in the United States, Italy and Spain and spanned both the acute and convalescent phases of COVID-19. The dataset comprised deeply sampled blood TCRbeta repertoires from subjects exposed to, actively infected with, or recovered from COVID-19. The prospective study material was composed of cDNA or gDNA derived from T cells, B-cell-depleted T cells, or PBMCs. HLA class I and class II types, where available, came from metadata supplied by the sample provider rather than from assay-based typing. The samples were drawn from the first 160 participants of the ongoing ImmuneRACE study and from some 1,300 subjects provided by 6 global collaborators. The repertoires were released in a freely available public database meant as a resource for research on the immune response to SARS-CoV-2. The sample metadata nearly always contained a de-identified subject ID, COVID-19 status, age in years and sex. The full study reports these points: The quantity of clinical and demographic metadata differed by source and by participant and was supplied without curation.

This clone was recorded a few times. Which antigen it targets is not known. No quality values exist for individual bases; no much larger clone is one base distant. TCRbeta CDR3 regions were amplified from genomic DNA using the immunoSEQ Assay, a bias-controlled multiplex PCR. The study's own analysis went as follows. The number of nucleated cells in each sample was estimated from the amplification of reference gene primers within the assay. To quantify the absolute abundance of each unique TCRbeta CDR3 rearrangement, sequence reads were collapsed and filtered. For each sample, productive Simpson clonality was calculated as the square root of Simpson's diversity index over productive rearrangements. The immuneACCESS repertoire file appears here via TCRdb, limited to in-frame rearrangements. These files lack a portion of the clones; in checked studies, under half of the deficit traces to unresolved V genes, and the cause of the others is not known. The V and J calls and clone size are taken from that table; D and trimming were inferred from the DNA. Counted in this sample were 90,000 to 150,000 clones; roughly 80% of them appeared once. The ten biggest clones cover 2% to 3% of the sample.

Whole blood was collected in K2EDTA tubes by collaborating institutions according to the institutions' own protocols. Collaborator samples were shipped for TCRbeta analysis as frozen whole blood, isolated PBMCs, or DNA extracted from either sample type. The V end gives up 5 bases and the J end 2 bases, leaving 9 bases in the junction not matched to a gene. CDR1 and CDR2, per the germline V gene, are KGHDR and SFDVKD. The CDR3 runs 17 amino acids, cysteine and phenylalanine included. Only the CDR3 portion is preserved as DNA: 51 bases, with reading frame beginning at the first base. The clonotype comes from a man between 50 and 59 years old with acute or convalescent COVID-19. Recombination joined TRBV24-1 with TRBJ2-2; 8 central bases correspond to TRBD2. The material sequenced was peripheral blood. The CDR3 reads as follows: CATSGRGLAGNTGELFF. The nucleotides are TGTGCCACCAGTGGACGAGGGCTAGCGGGTAACACCGGGGAGCTGTTTTTT.